A selection of T cell receptor beta chains follows, all from one sample in a study of T cells in Graves' hyperthyroidism and ophthalmopathy. TCRdb recomputed calls from the multiplex PCR reads with MiXCR, one row per CDR3 protein. The repertoire holds 490,000 or so distinct CDR3 sequences, around 16% seen once, with approximately 32% in the top ten. Sequenced input: blood. All receptors come from a woman in her twenties or thirties with Graves' ophthalmopathy. CDR3s include the opening cysteine and the closing phenylalanine or tryptophan. Fields, in order: D gene, J gene, clone size, V gene, CDR3 DNA, CDR3 protein. The D gene is left open where the match is weak. Size values are once, few and many counts, or a class for expanded clones, and some rows have none.

D: .
J: TRBJ1-1
size: .
V: TRBV20-1
DNA: TGCAGTGCTAGAGTAGGATCGGCGCAGGTCTGGACTGAAGCTTTCTTT
CDR3: CSARVGSAQVWTEAFF

D: .
J: TRBJ2-7
size: few
V: TRBV2
DNA: TGTGCCAGCAGTGAAGACTCCGAGCAGTCCTTC
CDR3: CASSEDSEQSF

D: .
J: TRBJ1-2
size: .
V: TRBV29-1
DNA: TGCAGCGTTGAAGATGGAGGCTTCTATGGCTACACCTTC
CDR3: CSVEDGGFYGYTF

D: .
J: TRBJ1-6
size: .
V: TRBV7-9
DNA: TGTGCCAGCAGCTTAAGACAGGACAATTCACCCCTCCACTTT
CDR3: CASSLRQDNSPLHF

D: .
J: TRBJ2-5
size: many
V: TRBV18
DNA: TGTGCCAGCTCACCATTAACAGAGCCAAAAGAGACCCAGTACTTC
CDR3: CASSPLTEPKETQYF

D: .
J: TRBJ1-1
size: few
V: TRBV19
DNA: TGTGCCAGTAGATCCCCAATGAACACTGAAGCTTTCTTT
CDR3: CASRSPMNTEAFF

D: .
J: TRBJ2-5
size: many
V: TRBV6-1
DNA: TGTGCCAGCAGTGTCAGGAGGAGAGGAGAGACCCAGTACTTC
CDR3: CASSVRRRGETQYF

D: .
J: TRBJ2-1
size: .
V: TRBV27
DNA: TGTGCCAGCAGACCGCCTCGGGACCCCAATGAGCAGTTCTTC
CDR3: CASRPPRDPNEQFF

D: .
J: TRBJ2-7
size: few
V: TRBV28
DNA: TGTGCCAGCTCAATCAGCGGCTACGAGCAGTACTTC
CDR3: CASSISGYEQYF

D: .
J: TRBJ2-7
size: few
V: TRBV20-1
DNA: TGCAGTGCTGGGGCAGGGGGGAGCTACGAGCAGTACTTC
CDR3: CSAGAGGSYEQYF

D: TRBD1
J: TRBJ2-5
size: .
V: TRBV7-2
DNA: TGTGCCAGCAGCCCAGGGACAGGGCGAATAGAGACCCAGTACTTC
CDR3: CASSPGTGRIETQYF

D: TRBD2
J: TRBJ2-2
size: .
V: TRBV4-1
DNA: TGCGCCAGCAGCCAAGGGCCGGGACTAGGGAACACCGGGGAGCTGTTTTTT
CDR3: CASSQGPGLGNTGELFF

D: .
J: TRBJ1-1
size: many
V: TRBV28
DNA: TGTGCCAGCAGTTTGGGGGGGAAGGGGACTGAAGCTTTCTTT
CDR3: CASSLGGKGTEAFF

D: .
J: TRBJ2-1
size: few
V: TRBV5-1
DNA: TGCGCCAGCAGCCAAGATTCGCCCGCTAGCTCCTACAATGAGCAGTTCTTC
CDR3: CASSQDSPASSYNEQFF

D: TRBD2
J: TRBJ2-3
size: many
V: TRBV30
DNA: TGTGCCTGGAGGACTAGCGGGATACACACAGATACGCAGTATTTT
CDR3: CAWRTSGIHTDTQYF

D: .
J: TRBJ1-4
size: many
V: TRBV3-1
DNA: TGTGCCAGCAGCCAAGGGCGGGGCAGGCAGGGTACTAATGAAAAACTGTTTTTT
CDR3: CASSQGRGRQGTNEKLFF

D: .
J: TRBJ1-2
size: many
V: TRBV20-1
DNA: TGCAGTGCTAGGGACCCAGGACCTTATGGCTACACCTTC
CDR3: CSARDPGPYGYTF

D: TRBD2
J: TRBJ2-2
size: .
V: TRBV20-1
DNA: TGCGGTGCGAGCGGGGAGAACACCGGGGAGCTGTTTTTT
CDR3: CGASGENTGELFF

D: .
J: TRBJ2-3
size: few
V: TRBV20-1
DNA: TGCAGTGCTAGCCACCCATTTGGTACAGATACGCAGTATTTT
CDR3: CSASHPFGTDTQYF

D: TRBD2
J: TRBJ2-1
size: many
V: TRBV7-8
DNA: TGTGCCAGCAGCTCGTTAGCGGGACGAGCCTACAATGAGCAGTTCTTC
CDR3: CASSSLAGRAYNEQFF

D: TRBD2
J: TRBJ2-7
size: few
V: TRBV5-6
DNA: TGTGCCAGCAGCGGGCGGGAGAGCCCCTACGAGCAGTACTTC
CDR3: CASSGRESPYEQYF

D: .
J: TRBJ1-6
size: .
V: TRBV5-1
DNA: TGCGCCAGCAGCTTGGACAGGGCCACCTATAATTCACCCCTCCACTTT
CDR3: CASSLDRATYNSPLHF

D: .
J: TRBJ2-7
size: .
V: TRBV20-1
DNA: TGCAGTGCTAGGGGTTCCGGGACGGAGGCCTACGAGCAGTACTTC
CDR3: CSARGSGTEAYEQYF

D: TRBD1
J: TRBJ1-1
size: many
V: TRBV18
DNA: TGTGCCAGCTCATTCCGGACAGGGGCCATGAACACTGAAGCTTTCTTT
CDR3: CASSFRTGAMNTEAFF

D: .
J: TRBJ2-7
size: few
V: TRBV30
DNA: TGTGCCTGGGGGCCTTCTTCCTACGAGCAGTACTTC
CDR3: CAWGPSSYEQYF

D: TRBD1
J: TRBJ1-6
size: .
V: TRBV2
DNA: TGTGCCAGCAGTGAATCGGATGGGGACAGGGACTCACCCCTCCACTTT
CDR3: CASSESDGDRDSPLHF

D: TRBD2
J: TRBJ2-3
size: many
V: TRBV7-2
DNA: TGTGCCAGCAGCAAATGGACTAGCAGAGATACGCAGTATTTT
CDR3: CASSKWTSRDTQYF

D: .
J: TRBJ1-3
size: .
V: TRBV20-1
DNA: TGCAGTGCTAGAAAACCGGGACGCCCGGACTCTGGAAACACCATATATTTT
CDR3: CSARKPGRPDSGNTIYF

D: .
J: TRBJ1-1
size: few
V: TRBV24-1
DNA: TGTGCCACCAGTGATTCAGGGCTAACTGAAGCTTTCTTT
CDR3: CATSDSGLTEAFF

D: .
J: TRBJ1-2
size: .
V: TRBV20-1
DNA: TGCAGTGCGTCCCCGGCGGGGACTGCTGGCTATGGCTACACCTTC
CDR3: CSASPAGTAGYGYTF

D: TRBD2
J: TRBJ2-7
size: .
V: TRBV28
DNA: TGTGCCAGCAGGCGAGAAGCGGGAGGCAAATCCTACGAGCAGTACTTC
CDR3: CASRREAGGKSYEQYF

D: TRBD2
J: TRBJ2-7
size: .
V: TRBV14
DNA: TGTGCCAGCAGCCAAGGGGCGGGAGTCTGGCAGTACTTC
CDR3: CASSQGAGVWQYF

D: TRBD2
J: TRBJ2-7
size: few
V: TRBV5-1
DNA: TGCGCCAGCAGCCCGGGACTAGCGGGAGGGGGATTTTCCTACGAGCAGTACTTC
CDR3: CASSPGLAGGGFSYEQYF

D: TRBD2
J: TRBJ2-1
size: .
V: TRBV9
DNA: TGTGCCAGCAGCGTAGTCGGGGGGAACAATGAGCAGTTCTTC
CDR3: CASSVVGGNNEQFF

D: .
J: TRBJ2-1
size: many
V: TRBV11-3
DNA: TGTGCCACCCAAAGGACTCCGAGGGTCAATGAGCAGTTCTTC
CDR3: CATQRTPRVNEQFF

D: .
J: TRBJ2-7
size: .
V: TRBV9
DNA: TGTGCCAGCGGGGCGGGCCTCTCCTACGAGCAGTACTTC
CDR3: CASGAGLSYEQYF

D: .
J: TRBJ2-7
size: few
V: TRBV28
DNA: TGTGCCAGCGGTCCGGCAGGGCTTGCCTACGAGCAGTACTTC
CDR3: CASGPAGLAYEQYF

D: .
J: TRBJ1-1
size: few
V: TRBV5-8
DNA: TGTGCCAGCAGCTTGACCGATAACGTAGGAACTGAAGCTTTCTTT
CDR3: CASSLTDNVGTEAFF

D: TRBD2
J: TRBJ2-4
size: many
V: TRBV20-1
DNA: TGCAGTGCTTGGGGACTAGCGGGAGGGGAGGCCAAAAACATTCAGTACTTC
CDR3: CSAWGLAGGEAKNIQYF

D: TRBD2
J: TRBJ2-7
size: few
V: TRBV6-5
DNA: TGTGCCAGCAGTTACTTTAGCGGGAATGAGCAGTACTTC
CDR3: CASSYFSGNEQYF

D: .
J: TRBJ2-1
size: .
V: TRBV5-1
DNA: TGCGCCAGCAGCGCCCCGGGTGTGTCCTCCTACAATGAGCAGTTCTTC
CDR3: CASSAPGVSSYNEQFF

D: .
J: TRBJ1-1
size: many
V: TRBV29-1
DNA: TGCAGCGTAGAGACAGAGAACACTGAAGCTTTCTTT
CDR3: CSVETENTEAFF

D: .
J: TRBJ1-1
size: .
V: TRBV6-6
DNA: TGTGCCAGCAGTTACGCAAAAGGGTATCAAGCTTTCTTT
CDR3: CASSYAKGYQAFF

D: TRBD1
J: TRBJ1-1
size: .
V: TRBV5-4
DNA: TGTGCCAGCAGCCTTCCGGGACAGGCCTTTGAAGCTTTCTTT
CDR3: CASSLPGQAFEAFF

D: .
J: TRBJ2-5
size: .
V: TRBV9
DNA: TGTGCCAGCAGCGTAGGGGACATTCTAGAGACCCAGTACTTC
CDR3: CASSVGDILETQYF

D: .
J: TRBJ1-3
size: few
V: TRBV3-1
DNA: TGTGCCAGCAGGGGGGGTAGGGGGTCTGGAAACACCATATATTTT
CDR3: CASRGGRGSGNTIYF

D: TRBD2
J: TRBJ2-7
size: many
V: TRBV27
DNA: TGTGCCAGCAGTTTATCGAAGCCGGGACTAGCGGGAAAATTCTACGAGCAGTACTTC
CDR3: CASSLSKPGLAGKFYEQYF

D: .
J: TRBJ1-5
size: .
V: TRBV6-4
DNA: TGTGCCAGCAGTGAATCCGGGGATAGCAATCAGCCCCAGCATTTT
CDR3: CASSESGDSNQPQHF

D: .
J: TRBJ1-5
size: few
V: TRBV15
DNA: TGTGCCACCTCCGGACCCTCTAACGCTGATCTAGTCAATCAGCCCCAGCATTTT
CDR3: CATSGPSNADLVNQPQHF

D: TRBD2
J: TRBJ2-2
size: .
V: TRBV5-1
DNA: TGCGCCAGCAGCTCCGGGCTAGCGGGAGGTAGGGTCGCCGGGGAGCTGTTTTTT
CDR3: CASSSGLAGGRVAGELFF

D: .
J: TRBJ1-6
size: .
V: TRBV19
DNA: TGTGCCAGTAGTCCCTTGACGGCCGATAATTCACCCCTCCACTTT
CDR3: CASSPLTADNSPLHF

D: TRBD1
J: TRBJ1-1
size: .
V: TRBV2
DNA: TGTGCCAGCCACCAGGGACAGGGTCTGAACACTGAAGCTTTCTTT
CDR3: CASHQGQGLNTEAFF

D: .
J: TRBJ1-2
size: few
V: TRBV12-3/TRBV12-4
DNA: TGTGCCAGCAGCCAAAAACCGGGATCATACACCTTC
CDR3: CASSQKPGSYTF

D: .
J: TRBJ2-7
size: few
V: TRBV5-6
DNA: TGTGCCAGCAGCTTTCCTAAGGGTTACGAGCAGTACTTC
CDR3: CASSFPKGYEQYF